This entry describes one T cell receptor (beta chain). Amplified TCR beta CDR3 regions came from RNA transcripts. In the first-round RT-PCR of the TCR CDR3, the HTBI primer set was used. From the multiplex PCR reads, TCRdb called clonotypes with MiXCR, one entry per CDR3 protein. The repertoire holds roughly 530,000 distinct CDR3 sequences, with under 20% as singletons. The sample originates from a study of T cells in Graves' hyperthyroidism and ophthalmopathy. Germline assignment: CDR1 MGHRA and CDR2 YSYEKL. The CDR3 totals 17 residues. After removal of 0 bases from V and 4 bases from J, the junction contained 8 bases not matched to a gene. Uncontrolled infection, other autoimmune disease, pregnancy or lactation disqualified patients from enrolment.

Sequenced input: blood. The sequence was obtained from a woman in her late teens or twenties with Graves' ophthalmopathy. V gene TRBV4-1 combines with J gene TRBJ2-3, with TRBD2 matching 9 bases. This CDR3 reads CASSQDPSSGTADTQYF. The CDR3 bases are TGCGCCAGCAGCCAAGATCCCTCTAGCGGGACTGCAGATACGCAGTATTTT.